A few counts support the clone carrying this T cell receptor beta chain. Its target is not known. This entry belongs to a study of naive and memory T cell subsets. General study points: TCRs were reportedly recovered from both biopsy types, mostly tuberculin test sites.

Noted treatment: skin biopsy from PPD injection site in Mantoux-positive individual. The library had UMIs added by 3' ligation of an oligonucleotide to TCR cDNA. Biopsied sites were PPD injections in people with a positive Mantoux test. Germline V lookup: CDR1 MGHRA, CDR2 YSYEKL. CDR3 size: 15 residues. Trimming removed 0 bases from V and 4 bases from J, with 12 bases in between. Ligated cDNA underwent four rounds of PCR with nested alpha and beta constant region primers and SP2. TCRdb re-analysed the UMI-ligation and nested PCR reads in MiXCR, keeping a single row per CDR3 protein. Among tens of thousands of distinct CDR3 sequences listed, 8% to 13% were seen once.

Here the sequenced sample was skin, taken from a tuberculin skin test site. The chain is built from TRBV4-1 and TRBJ1-2; unclear D gene. This TCR came from an adult in good health. DNA for the CDR3: TGCGCCAGCAGCCAAGAGTGGGAGTTTCGCTATGGCTACACCTTC. Residues: CASSQEWEFRYGYTF.